What follows describes a single TCR beta chain. A second PCR, run for about 6 to 12 cycles, used a sample-barcoded 5' primer plus a J-beta primer mix. From each sample, at least 2.5 million paired-end reads containing CDR3 were obtained. TCRdb called the 5' RACE reads again in MiXCR, with one record for every CDR3 protein. The data hold approximately 780,000 distinct CDR3 sequences, with about 26% observed a single time. This CDR3 is 14 amino acids long. The germline V gene encodes CDR1 DFQATT and CDR2 SNEGSKA (reference sequence). This entry comes from a study of blood T cells in healthy people across ages. This sample was shared with a second study, whose subject was T cells of mothers and their children.

The sequenced material came from blood. The TCR was taken from a boy younger than 18 in good health. The genes are TRBV20-1 and TRBJ2-5, with 7 bases matching TRBD1. Matching the DNA end better, TRBJ2-1 makes the J call doubtful. In nucleotides, the CDR3 is TGCAGTGCTAGTAAAGGGGGCCTGTACAATGAGCAGTTCTTC. This sequence encodes CSASKGGLYNEQFF.